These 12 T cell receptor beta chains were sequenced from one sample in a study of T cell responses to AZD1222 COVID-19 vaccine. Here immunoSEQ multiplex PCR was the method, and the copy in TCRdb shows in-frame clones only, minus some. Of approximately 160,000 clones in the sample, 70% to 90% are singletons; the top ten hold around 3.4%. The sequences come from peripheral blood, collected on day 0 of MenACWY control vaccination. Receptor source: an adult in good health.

The CDR3 sequence is CASSFGTDNYEQYF. CDR3 sequence (DNA): TGTGCCAGCAGCTTCGGGACAGACAACTACGAGCAGTACTTC. This chain links TRBV5-6 with TRBJ2-7, with 7 bases lining up with TRBD1. The length of the CDR3 is 14 residues. V lost 2 bases and J lost 3; bases outside the gene matches: 5. Germline V lookup: CDR1 SGHDT, CDR2 YYEEEE.

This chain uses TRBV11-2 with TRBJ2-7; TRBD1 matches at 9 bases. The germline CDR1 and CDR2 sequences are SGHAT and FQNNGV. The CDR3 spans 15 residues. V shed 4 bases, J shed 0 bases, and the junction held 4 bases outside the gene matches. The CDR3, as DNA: TGTGCCAGCAGCTATGACAGGGGGAGCTCCTACGAGCAGTACTTC. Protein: CASSYDRGSSYEQYF.

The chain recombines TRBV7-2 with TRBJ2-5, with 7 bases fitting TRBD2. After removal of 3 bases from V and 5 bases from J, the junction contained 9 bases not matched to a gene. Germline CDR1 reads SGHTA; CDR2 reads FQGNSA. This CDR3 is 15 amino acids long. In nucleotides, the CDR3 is TGTGCCAGCAGCTTGCGTGGGAGGGCCGGGGAGACCCAGTACTTC. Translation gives CASSLRGRAGETQYF.

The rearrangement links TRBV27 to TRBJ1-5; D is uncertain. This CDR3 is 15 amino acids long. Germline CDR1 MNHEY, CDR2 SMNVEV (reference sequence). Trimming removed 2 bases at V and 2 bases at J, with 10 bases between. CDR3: CASSLRRSGNQPQHF. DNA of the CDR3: TGTGCCAGCAGTTTACGGAGGAGTGGCAATCAGCCCCAGCATTTT.

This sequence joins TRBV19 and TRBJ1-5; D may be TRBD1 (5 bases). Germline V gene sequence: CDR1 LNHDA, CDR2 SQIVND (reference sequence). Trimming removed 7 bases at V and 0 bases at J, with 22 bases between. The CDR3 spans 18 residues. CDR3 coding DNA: TGTGCCAGTACCGCCCGGGGAAGTCAGGGAAATAGCAATCAGCCCCAGCATTTT. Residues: CASTARGSQGNSNQPQHF.

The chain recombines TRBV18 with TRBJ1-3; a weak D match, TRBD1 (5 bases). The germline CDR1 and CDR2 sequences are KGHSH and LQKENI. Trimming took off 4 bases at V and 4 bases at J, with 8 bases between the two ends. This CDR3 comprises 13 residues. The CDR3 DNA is TGTGCCAGCTCACGGACAAGGGGAAACACCATATATTTT. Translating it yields CASSRTRGNTIYF.

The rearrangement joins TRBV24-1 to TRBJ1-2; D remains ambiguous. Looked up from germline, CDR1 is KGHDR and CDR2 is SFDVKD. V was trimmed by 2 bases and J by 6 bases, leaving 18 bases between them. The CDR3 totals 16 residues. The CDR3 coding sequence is TGTGCCACCAGTGATTCGGCACCCCAAGGTCTTCATGGCTACACCTTC. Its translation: CATSDSAPQGLHGYTF.

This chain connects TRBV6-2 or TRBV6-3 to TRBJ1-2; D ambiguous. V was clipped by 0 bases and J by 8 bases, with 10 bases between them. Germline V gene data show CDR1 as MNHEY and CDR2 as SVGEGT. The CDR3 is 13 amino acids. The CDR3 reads CASSYSASGGYTF. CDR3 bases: TGTGCCAGCAGTTACTCTGCCTCTGGAGGCTACACCTTC.

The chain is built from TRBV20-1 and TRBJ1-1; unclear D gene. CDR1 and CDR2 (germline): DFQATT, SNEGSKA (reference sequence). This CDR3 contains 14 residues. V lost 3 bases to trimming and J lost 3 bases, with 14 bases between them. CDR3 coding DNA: TGCAGTGCTAGTGATACGGGCGGCCACACTGAAGCTTTCTTT. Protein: CSASDTGGHTEAFF.

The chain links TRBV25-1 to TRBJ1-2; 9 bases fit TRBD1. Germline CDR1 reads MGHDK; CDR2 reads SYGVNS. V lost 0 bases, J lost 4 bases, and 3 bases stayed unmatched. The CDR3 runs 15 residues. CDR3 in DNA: TGTGCCAGCAGTGAATATCAGGGACAGGGCTATGGCTACACCTTC. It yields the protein CASSEYQGQGYGYTF.

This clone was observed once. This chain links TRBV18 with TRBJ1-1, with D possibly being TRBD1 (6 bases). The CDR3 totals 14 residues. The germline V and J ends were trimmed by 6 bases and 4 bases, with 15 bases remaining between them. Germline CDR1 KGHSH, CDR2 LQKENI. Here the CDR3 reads CASSSNTGITEAFF. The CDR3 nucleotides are TGTGCCAGCTCGTCAAACACAGGGATCACTGAAGCTTTCTTT.

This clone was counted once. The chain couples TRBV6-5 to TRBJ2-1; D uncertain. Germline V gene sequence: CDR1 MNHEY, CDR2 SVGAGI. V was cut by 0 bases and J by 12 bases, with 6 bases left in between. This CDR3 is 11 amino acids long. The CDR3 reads CASSYSSLQFF. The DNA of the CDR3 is TGTGCCAGCAGTTACTCGTCGCTGCAGTTCTTC.